These T cell receptor beta chains were read from a single sample in a study of multiple sclerosis patients with progressive multifocal leukoencephalopathy. Clones were read by immunoSEQ multiplex PCR, and TCRdb kept only the in-frame ones, dropping some. In the table there are 30,000 or so clones, almost 90% of which are singletons. The specimen comprised PBMCs, sampled from a patient treated with natalizumab. The receptor source for this set is a human donor with multiple sclerosis. CDR3s include the opening cysteine and the closing phenylalanine or tryptophan. Each record gives: J gene, V gene, clone size, D gene, CDR3 DNA, CDR3 protein. D genes are given only for firm matches. Size is stated for part of the rows, as once, few or many counts, or as a class when the clone is expanded.

>TRBJ2-7|TRBV7-9|.|.
TGTGCCAGCAGCTTAGCGGGCAGCCTCTACGAGCAGTACTTC
CASSLAGSLYEQYF
>TRBJ1-5|TRBV4-3|.|.
TGCGCCAGCAGCCAAGATATTTGGGGTACGGGGAGAGCCAATCAGCCCCAGCATTTT
CASSQDIWGTGRANQPQHF
>TRBJ1-2|TRBV27|.|TRBD1
TGTGCCAGCAGCCAAAGGGGACAGGGGGCGATCTATGGCTACACCTTC
CASSQRGQGAIYGYTF
>TRBJ2-1|TRBV5-4|.|.
TGTGCCAGCAGCTTGCCCTCGATAAGTGAGCAGTTCTTC
CASSLPSISEQFF
>TRBJ2-1|TRBV11-3|.|.
TGTGCCAGCAGCCATACGTTTGGTGGGGACTACAATGAGCAGTTCTTC
CASSHTFGGDYNEQFF
>TRBJ1-2|TRBV28|.|.
TGTGCCAGCACCAGAGACAGCCAAAGCCTTGGCTACACCTTC
CASTRDSQSLGYTF
>TRBJ1-4|TRBV5-1|.|TRBD1
TGCGCCAGCAGCAGGGGGCAGGGGGCGGCTAATGAAAAACTGTTTTTT
CASSRGQGAANEKLFF
>TRBJ1-6|TRBV10-3|.|.
TGTGCCATCAGTGTACGGGACGGGGATATCAATTCACCCCTCCACTTT
CAISVRDGDINSPLHF
>TRBJ1-1|TRBV6-5|.|.
TGTGCCAGCAGCTCCTGGCGGGGCACTGAAGCTTTCTTT
CASSSWRGTEAFF
>TRBJ2-1|TRBV7-3|few|TRBD1
TGTGCCAGCAGCTCGGGACAGCTGAGGAATGAGCAGTTCTTC
CASSSGQLRNEQFF
>TRBJ1-4|TRBV5-5|.|.
TGTGCCAGCAGCTCCGGAGGGGTCGGTGAAAAACTGTTTTTT
CASSSGGVGEKLFF
>TRBJ1-1|TRBV2|.|TRBD1
TGTGCCAGCGAGGCAGGGGGGGGAAACACTGAAGCTTTCTTT
CASEAGGGNTEAFF
>TRBJ2-3|TRBV4-2|once|TRBD2
TGTGCCAGCAGCCAAGAGCTAGCGGGGGGAAGCACAGATACGCAGTATTTT
CASSQELAGGSTDTQYF
>TRBJ2-2|TRBV29-1|.|.
TGCAGCGTGGACAGACCGAACACCGGGGAGCTGTTTTTT
CSVDRPNTGELFF
>TRBJ2-5|TRBV30|.|TRBD2
TGTGCCTGGAGTTGGGGAGGGGCGAGGGTTACCCAGTACTTC
CAWSWGGARVTQYF
>TRBJ2-1|TRBV18|.|.
TGTGCCAGCTCCGCCCGACCCTACCGGGACCTATACAATGAGCAGTTCTTC
CASSARPYRDLYNEQFF
>TRBJ1-3|TRBV25-1|.|.
TGTGCCAGCAGTGAACCCTCCGGAAACACCATATATTTT
CASSEPSGNTIYF
>TRBJ1-1|TRBV28|.|TRBD1
TGTGCCCGCAGGGGGGGGGCCAACACTGAAGCTTTCTTT
CARRGGANTEAFF
>TRBJ1-1|TRBV18|.|.
TGTGCCAGCTCGACTGGCGGTGAAGCTTTCTTT
CASSTGGEAFF
>TRBJ1-1|TRBV28|.|TRBD1
TGTGCCAGCATTCCGGACAGGGAGAACACTGAAGCTTTCTTT
CASIPDRENTEAFF
>TRBJ2-3|TRBV14|.|TRBD1
TGTGCCAGCAGCCAATCCCCAGGGGGTGTTCGCACAGATACGCAGTATTTT
CASSQSPGGVRTDTQYF
>TRBJ2-5|TRBV6-1|.|TRBD1
TGTGCCAGGGTAAGGGACAGGGGCCAAGAGACCCAGTACTTC
CARVRDRGQETQYF
>TRBJ2-2|TRBV4-1|.|TRBD1
TGCGCCAGCAGCCAAGATAGGGACAGGAACACCGGGGAGCTGTTTTTT
CASSQDRDRNTGELFF
>TRBJ1-2|TRBV30|once|.
TGTGCCTCCTCCGAGGCCTTTAAAGGGGGCTACACCTTC
CASSEAFKGGYTF
>TRBJ2-7|TRBV6-6|.|TRBD1
TGTGCCAGCAGTTACCCCGGACAGGGGCACCCCGAGCAGTACTTC
CASSYPGQGHPEQYF
>TRBJ1-2|TRBV7-9|.|.
TGTGCCAGCAGCTTAGGGGGACGTGCGGTAAGAGGATCTATAGCCTTC
CASSLGGRAVRGSIAF
>TRBJ2-7|TRBV28|.|.
TGTGCCAGCAGTCTCAGGGTTGGCGAGCAGTACTTC
CASSLRVGEQYF
>TRBJ1-6|TRBV2|.|.
TGTGCCAGCGGTCTGCTCTCGACCTCCTATAATTCACCCCTCCACTTT
CASGLLSTSYNSPLHF
>TRBJ1-3|TRBV7-9|.|TRBD1
TGTGCCAGCAGCGTAGACAGGGGAGGCACCATATATTTT
CASSVDRGGTIYF
>TRBJ2-3|TRBV30|.|.
TGTGCCTGGAGAGTCAGGGGACGGGACTGGGCGCAGTATTTT
CAWRVRGRDWAQYF
>TRBJ1-2|TRBV7-2|.|TRBD1
TGTGCCAGCAGCTTAGACCAGGGGGCGGGAGGCTACACCTTC
CASSLDQGAGGYTF
>TRBJ1-2|TRBV6-6|.|TRBD1
TGTGCCAGCAGTTACGCAGGGGGCTCAGACTATGGCTACACCTTC
CASSYAGGSDYGYTF
>TRBJ1-6|TRBV15|.|.
TGTGCCACCAGCCCCCGCCCGGGGGCCCGTGGGTCACCCCTCCACTTT
CATSPRPGARGSPLHF
>TRBJ2-7|TRBV18|.|TRBD1
TGTGCCAGCTCACGAGGGACAGGCTCCTACGAGCAGTACTTC
CASSRGTGSYEQYF
>TRBJ1-3|TRBV9|.|TRBD1
TGTGCCAGCAGCGACACCACCCGGGACAGGGGGCGCGCCGTCGGAAACACCATATATTTT
CASSDTTRDRGRAVGNTIYF
>TRBJ2-7|TRBV7-9|.|.
TGTGCCAGCAGCGTAGGGTCCTACGAGCAGTACTTC
CASSVGSYEQYF
>TRBJ2-7|TRBV6-5|.|.
TGTGCCAGCAGTTACAGGGTTAAAGGGGACGAGCAGTACTTC
CASSYRVKGDEQYF
>TRBJ2-1|TRBV4-2|.|TRBD2
TGTGCCAGCAGCCAAGTAAGCGGGGGGGCCAGTGAGCAGTTCTTC
CASSQVSGGASEQFF
>TRBJ2-5|TRBV9|.|.
TGTGCCAGCAGCGTAGGATCGGAGAAGTCGGAGACCCAGTACTTC
CASSVGSEKSETQYF
>TRBJ1-6|TRBV6-4|few|.
TGTGCCAGCAGGCAGGGTTCTATCGGTTCACCCCTCCACTTT
CASRQGSIGSPLHF
>TRBJ1-1|TRBV10-3|.|TRBD1
TGTGCCATTAGGAGGGGGACTACAAGACAGGGGAGTACTGAAGCTTTCTTT
CAIRRGTTRQGSTEAFF
>TRBJ2-1|TRBV5-4|.|.
TGTGCCAGCAGCTTGCAGGGCGCAGACGGCAATGAGCAGTTCTTC
CASSLQGADGNEQFF
>TRBJ2-1|TRBV2|.|.
TGTGCCAGCAGTTCAAACAATGAGCAGTTCTTC
CASSSNNEQFF
>TRBJ2-3|TRBV27|.|TRBD2
TGTGCCAGCAGTTTATCTCCTAGCGGGGCCTCTAGCACAGATACGCAGTATTTT
CASSLSPSGASSTDTQYF
>TRBJ1-2|TRBV30|.|.
TGTGCCTGGAAGGGGGTTGGCTATGGCTACACCTTC
CAWKGVGYGYTF
>TRBJ2-7|TRBV2|.|TRBD1
TGTGCCAGCAGTCTTAACAGGGGGCCCTACGAGCAGTACTTC
CASSLNRGPYEQYF
>TRBJ1-6|TRBV6-5|.|.
TGTGCCAGCAGTGCCAATACAGGGAATCGGATTCCCCTCCACTTT
CASSANTGNRIPLHF
>TRBJ2-7|TRBV10-3|.|.
TGTGCCATCAGTGAGTCTGTATCCTACGAGCAGTACTTC
CAISESVSYEQYF
>TRBJ1-1|TRBV30|.|.
TGTGCCTGGGCAGGGTTGGCCACTGAAGCTTTCTTT
CAWAGLATEAFF
>TRBJ1-5|TRBV2|once|TRBD1
TGTGCCAGCAGGGGACAGGCCGGCAATCAGCCCCAGCATTTT
CASRGQAGNQPQHF
>TRBJ1-3|TRBV4-3|.|.
TGCGCCAGCAGCCAAGTTGGGGGGATTGGTAGAAACACCATATATTTT
CASSQVGGIGRNTIYF
>TRBJ2-7|TRBV7-2|once|.
TGTGCCAGCAGCCCCAACGTAGTGGCCTACGAGCAGTACTTC
CASSPNVVAYEQYF
>TRBJ1-1|TRBV9|.|.
TGTGCCAGCAGCGTAGCCCTAAACACTGAAGCTTTCTTT
CASSVALNTEAFF